The 20 T cell receptor beta chains presented below share a single source sample, sequenced in a study of regulatory T cells in long-lasting Graves disease. Both iRepertoire HTBI primers and Arm-PCR of CDR3 regions were used to build the TCR beta libraries. TCRdb reanalysed the multiplex PCR reads using MiXCR and keeps one entry per CDR3 protein. The profile covers roughly 400,000 distinct CDR3 sequences, with roughly 20% appearing a single time and less than 25% taken by the ten largest. Time point denoted: persistent/refractory GD, antithyroid drugs over 5 years with positive TRAb. The authors made the TCR library using RNA they extracted from PBMCs. The source was peripheral blood mononuclear cells (PBMCs), collected when the disease was refractory, from a patient treated with antithyroid drugs. These receptors came from a female donor with Graves disease.

This chain's CDR3 is CASSLGGTAAYEQYF. CDR3 nucleotide sequence: TGTGCCAGCAGCTTAGGGGGGACAGCAGCCTACGAGCAGTACTTC. The rearrangement links TRBV7-9 to TRBJ2-7; TRBD1 agrees at 7 bases. The germline gives CDR1 SEHNR, CDR2 FQNEAQ (reference sequence). The junction had 5 bases not matched to a gene; V was cut back by 1 base and J by 2 bases. The CDR3 contains 15 residues. Full variable domain (missing parts from reference TRBV7-9 and TRBJ2-7): DTGVSQNPRHKITKRGQNVTFRCDPISEHNRLYWYRQTLGQGPEFLTYFQNEAQLEKSRLLSDRFSAERPKGSFSTLEIQRTEQGDSAMYLCASSLGGTAAYEQYFGPGTRLTVT.

The gene calls are TRBV6-4 and TRBJ1-2, with D unclear. The V end lost 0 bases, the J end lost 8 bases, and 10 bases lay between the germline ends. Germline CDR1 is MRHNA and CDR2 is SNTAGT. The CDR3 extends over 13 amino acids. In DNA, the CDR3 is TGTGCCAGCAGTGACTCAGTGGGAACCGGCTACACCTTC. Residues: CASSDSVGTGYTF.

This clonotype has a count of ten or more. Mismatch with germline at one junction end may stem from a read error. V is TRBV6-1 and J is TRBJ1-2; D unresolved. The CDR3 consists of 11 residues. Germline V gene lookup returns CDR1 MNHNS and CDR2 SASEGT. CDR3 region: CASSELGLPDF. The CDR3 region has the DNA TGTGCCAGCAGTGAACTAGGGTTACCCGACTTC.

This clonotype was observed a few times. J is TRBJ1-1 and V is TRBV19, with 8 bases matching TRBD1. Germline CDR1 is LNHDA and CDR2 is SQIVND (reference sequence). After removal of 3 bases from V and 1 base from J, the junction contained 10 bases not matched to a gene. CDR3 length: 17 amino acids. The chain's CDR3 is CASSIERRQGWNTEAFF. The CDR3 region has the DNA TGTGCCAGTAGTATCGAACGTAGACAGGGGTGGAACACTGAAGCTTTCTTT.

The rearrangement links TRBV28 to TRBJ1-5; 7 positions agree with TRBD1. The ends lost 4 bases at V and 2 bases at J; junction bases unmatched: 8. This CDR3 has 16 residues. Germline V CDR1 and CDR2: MDHEN, SYDVKM. The CDR3 DNA is TGTGCCAGCAGTTCCACGACAGGGAGAGGCAATCAGCCCCAGCATTTT. Protein product: CASSSTTGRGNQPQHF.

In the case of this clonotype: A single base separates this from a much larger clone, so it may be a read error. This sequence joins TRBV18 and TRBJ1-1; D gene uncertain. From germline, CDR1 is KGHSH and CDR2 LQKENI. There are 13 residues in the CDR3. V lost 3 bases and J lost 3, with 8 bases in between. This chain's CDR3 is CASSPQEDTEAFF. The CDR3 DNA sequence: TGTGCCAGCTCACCTCAGGAGGACACTGAAGCTTTCTTT.

This clonotype was found many times. The rearrangement joins TRBV28 to TRBJ1-2; 7 bases are shared with TRBD1. After removal of 6 bases from V and 4 bases from J, the junction contained 8 bases not matched to a gene. Germline V CDR1 and CDR2: MDHEN, SYDVKM. This CDR3 is built from 14 residues. CDR3 residues: CASSTSGQSYGYTF. CDR3 nucleotide sequence: TGTGCCAGCAGCACGTCGGGACAGTCCTATGGCTACACCTTC.

This clonotype was seen many times. This chain connects TRBV20-1 to TRBJ1-6; D uncertain. Trimming took 3 bases from V and 5 from J, leaving 14 bases between them. The CDR3 has 15 amino acids. Germline CDR1 is DFQATT and CDR2 is SNEGSKA (reference sequence). The CDR3 coding sequence is TGCAGTGCTAGTTACGGTCATGCCAATAATTCACCCCTCCACTTT. Translating it yields CSASYGHANNSPLHF.

This clonotype was detected many times. J is TRBJ1-5 and V is TRBV6-1, with D perhaps matching TRBD1 (5 bases). The CDR3 is made up of 15 amino acids. Germline CDR1 MNHNS, CDR2 SASEGT. Trimming pared 3 bases from V and 3 bases from J, leaving 12 bases between. In DNA form, the CDR3 reads TGTGCCAGCAGTGATGCAGGGCTGAACAATCAGCCCCAGCATTTT. This gives the protein CASSDAGLNNQPQHF.

This clonotype appeared many times. This chain joins TRBV28 and TRBJ1-4, with D possibly being TRBD1 (5 bases). Germline V CDR1 and CDR2: MDHEN, SYDVKM. This CDR3 contains 15 residues. Trimming pared 2 bases from V and 7 bases from J, leaving 14 bases between. In DNA form, the CDR3 reads TGTGCCAGCAGTTTAACGTCAGGGAACCCTGAAAAACTGTTTTTT. Translating it yields CASSLTSGNPEKLFF.

Remarks on this clonotype: The CDR3 end shows no conserved phenylalanine or tryptophan, and so a read error is likely. This chain joins TRBV29-1 and TRBJ1-2; TRBD1 matches 7 bases. CDR1 is SQVTM, CDR2 ANQGSEA, per germline. The CDR3 is 15 amino acids. The junction had 15 bases not matched to a gene; V was cut back by 7 bases and J by 4 bases. The CDR3 DNA reads TGCAGCGCAGAAGGGACAGTCGAGGGGGGCTATGGCTACACCTCC. Its protein is CSAEGTVEGGYGYTS.

This clonotype was detected only a few times. The J gene is TRBJ1-3, the V gene TRBV5-1; D is ambiguous. The germline gives CDR1 SGHRS, CDR2 YFSETQ. Trimming shortened V by 0 bases and J by 0 bases, and 10 bases separated the two germline ends. CDR3 size: 16 residues. The CDR3 sequence is CASSLGGKSSGNTIYF. CDR3 DNA sequence: TGCGCCAGCAGCTTGGGAGGGAAGAGCTCTGGAAACACCATATATTTT.

The chain recombines TRBV20-1 with TRBJ1-2; TRBD1 aligns across 7 bases. Germline V gene data show CDR1 as DFQATT and CDR2 as SNEGSKA (reference sequence). CDR3 length: 13 amino acids. The ends lost 3 bases at V and 5 bases at J; junction bases unmatched: 6. The CDR3 nucleotides read TGCAGTGCTAGCCCGCAGGGGGATTATGGCTACACCTTC. Translation gives CSASPQGDYGYTF.

A few counts support this clonotype. The chain joins TRBV5-6 to TRBJ1-2; D might be TRBD1 (6 bases). CDR3 size: 13 residues. The V end was cut by 4 bases, the J end by 5 bases, with 12 bases between. CDR1 and CDR2 (germline): SGHDT, YYEEEE. The CDR3, as DNA: TGTGCCAGCAGCCAAGACAGGTCTTATGGCTACACCTTC. The encoded protein is CASSQDRSYGYTF.

This clonotype occurred many times. The CDR3, as DNA: TGTGCCAGCAGTTCGGCTGCATTCACACCCCTCCACTTT. Translating gives CASSSAAFTPLHF. The chain combines TRBV12-3 or TRBV12-4 with TRBJ1-6; D gene uncertain. CDR3 length equals 13 residues. The V end lost 4 bases, the J end lost 11 bases, and 12 bases lay between the germline ends.

At least ten counts were recorded for this clonotype. V usage is TRBV28 and J usage is TRBJ1-1; possibly TRBD1 for D (5 bases). There are 15 residues in the CDR3. Trimming took 3 bases from V and 0 from J, leaving 11 bases between them. The germline CDR1 and CDR2 sequences are MDHEN and SYDVKM. CDR3 protein: CASSFPGTVNTEAFF. The CDR3 coding sequence is TGTGCCAGCAGTTTTCCGGGGACGGTGAACACTGAAGCTTTCTTT.

This clonotype appeared many times. The rearrangement uses TRBV18 and TRBJ1-6; 7 bases are shared with TRBD1. This CDR3 spans 15 amino acids. Germline CDR1 is KGHSH and CDR2 is LQKENI. V lost 6 bases, J lost 5 bases, and 7 bases stayed unmatched. The CDR3 nucleotides are TGTGCCAGCTCGCGCGACAGGGACAATAATTCACCCCTCCACTTT. This gives the protein CASSRDRDNNSPLHF.

This clonotype was detected only once. The genes are TRBV19 and TRBJ2-2; D is possibly TRBD1 or TRBD2 (5 bases each). The germline V and J ends were trimmed by 5 bases and 6 bases, with 13 bases remaining between them. The length of the CDR3 is 14 residues. Germline CDR1 LNHDA, CDR2 SQIVND (reference sequence). The CDR3 loop reads CASSRAGRAGELFF. The CDR3 DNA reads TGTGCCAGTAGTCGGGCAGGGCGGGCCGGGGAGCTGTTTTTT.

In regard to this clonotype: A single base separates this from a much larger clone, so it may be a read error. The genes are TRBV7-2 and TRBJ1-5, with D possibly being TRBD1 (6 bases). The CDR3 has 16 amino acids. V was shortened by 2 bases and J by 5 bases, with 16 bases between the two germline ends. Germline lookup yields CDR1 SGHTA and CDR2 FQGNSA. The CDR3 nucleotides are TGTGCCAGCAGCTTATCGGGGGGGACAAGTCATCAGCCCCAGCATTTT. Translated: CASSLSGGTSHQPQHF.

This clonotype showed up many times. The V gene is TRBV20-1, the J gene TRBJ1-1; D not certain. With 5 bases removed from V and 0 bases from J, the gap between germline ends came to 13 bases. The CDR3 is made up of 14 amino acids. Germline V lookup: CDR1 DFQATT, CDR2 SNEGSKA (reference sequence). CDR3 in amino acids: CSAGRGGMNTEAFF. The DNA for the CDR3 is TGCAGTGCTGGGCGGGGTGGTATGAACACTGAAGCTTTCTTT.